These T cell receptor beta chains were read from a single sample in a study of cytomegalovirus exposure and HLA in healthy donors. Clones were read by immunoSEQ multiplex PCR, and TCRdb kept only the in-frame ones, dropping some. In the table there are roughly 150,000 clones, 82% of which are singletons. Input material: PBMCs. The receptor source for this set is a girl aged 2-9 years in good health and CMV-seropositive. The CDR3 runs from the conserved cysteine through the conserved F or W. A D gene is named only where the DNA matches it firmly. Size is omitted from some rows. Given values are once, few, many or a class for expanded clones.

TGTGCCAGTAGTGCGGGGGAGAACTACGAGCAGTACTTC,CASSAGENYEQYF,-,TRBD2,TRBJ2-7,TRBV19
TGCGCCAGCAGCCACGGAGATAGCACAGATACGCAGTATTTT,CASSHGDSTDTQYF,-,-,TRBJ2-3,TRBV5-1
TGTGCCAGTACCCTTGGGAACAGGGGCGCCTCGCGCTATGGCTACACCTTC,CASTLGNRGASRYGYTF,-,TRBD1,TRBJ1-2,TRBV19
TGTGCCAGCAGCATGGACAGGATAAGGGGCTCTGGGGCCAACGTCCTGACTTTC,CASSMDRIRGSGANVLTF,-,TRBD1,TRBJ2-6,TRBV9
TGTGCCAGCTCACCCGGACTAGGGGAGACCCAGTACTTC,CASSPGLGETQYF,-,TRBD2,TRBJ2-5,TRBV18
TGTGCCTGGAACTCCGGCAGGGTGGTAGACTACACCTTC,CAWNSGRVVDYTF,-,-,TRBJ1-2,TRBV30
TGTGCCAGCAGCGTAGGTCCAGCGGATACGCAGTATTTT,CASSVGPADTQYF,-,-,TRBJ2-3,TRBV9
TGCGCCAGCAGCTTGGCCGGGACCGGGACTGGAAAACTGTTTTTT,CASSLAGTGTGKLFF,-,-,TRBJ1-4,TRBV5-1
TGTGCCGGAAAAGTCAGGGGCTATGGCTACACCTTC,CAGKVRGYGYTF,few,-,TRBJ1-2,TRBV6-1
TGTGCCAGTTGGGCCCAGGGAATCGGGGAGCTGTTTTTT,CASWAQGIGELFF,-,-,TRBJ2-2,TRBV28
TGTGCCAGCAGCCCGCGAAGGTCACGAGGAGAGACCCAGTACTTC,CASSPRRSRGETQYF,-,-,TRBJ2-5,TRBV5-6
TGTGCCAGCAGTTTAATGGGGACTAGCAGAGAGACCCAGTACTTC,CASSLMGTSRETQYF,few,TRBD2,TRBJ2-5,TRBV28
TGTGCCAGCAGCCCGTGGGGGGACTCCTACGAGCAGTACTTC,CASSPWGDSYEQYF,-,-,TRBJ2-7,TRBV9
TGCGCCAGCAGCCAGGTGACTAGCGGGAGCACCGGGGAGCTGTTTTTT,CASSQVTSGSTGELFF,-,TRBD2,TRBJ2-2,TRBV4-1
TGTGCCAGCAGTGAGTGGAGGGGCTCCTACAATGAGCAGTTCTTC,CASSEWRGSYNEQFF,-,-,TRBJ2-1,TRBV6-1
TGCAGCGTTTTCCAGGGGATCTATGGCTACACCTTC,CSVFQGIYGYTF,-,-,TRBJ1-2,TRBV29-1
TGTGCCAGCAGCTTTCGAGGCGGGGAATCCTACGAGCAGTACTTC,CASSFRGGESYEQYF,-,-,TRBJ2-7,TRBV7-3
TGTGCCAGCAGCCGCGTCGAGAGGAACACTGAAGCTTTCTTT,CASSRVERNTEAFF,-,-,TRBJ1-1,TRBV6-5
TGCGCCAGCAGAAATGGACTAGCGCCTAAAATAAACAATGAGCAGTTCTTC,CASRNGLAPKINNEQFF,-,TRBD2,TRBJ2-1,TRBV5-1
TGTGCCAGCAGTCCAGGCGGGAGTTGGACCGGGGAGCTGTTTTTT,CASSPGGSWTGELFF,-,TRBD2,TRBJ2-2,TRBV7-9
TGTGCCAGCAGTTCCGGAGGGGCCGAGAACTACAGTGAGCAGTTCTTC,CASSSGGAENYSEQFF,few,-,TRBJ2-1,TRBV28
TGTGCCAGCAGCTTATTACAGGGAGATACGCAGTATTTT,CASSLLQGDTQYF,-,-,TRBJ2-3,TRBV7-9
TGTGCCAGTAAGAACATGAACACTGAAGCTTTCTTT,CASKNMNTEAFF,-,-,TRBJ1-1,TRBV19
TGTGCCAGCAGAACGCAACGGGGATATCCGAACACCGGGGAGCTGTTTTTT,CASRTQRGYPNTGELFF,-,-,TRBJ2-2,TRBV25-1
TGTGCCTCGGGACTAGAGTACAATGAGCAGTTCTTC,CASGLEYNEQFF,-,TRBD2,TRBJ2-1,TRBV30
TGTGCCAGCAGTGAAGCGCCAGGGGTGGTTTCTGAAGCTTTCTTT,CASSEAPGVVSEAFF,few,-,TRBJ1-1,TRBV6-1
TGTGCCAGCAGCCGTGGACTAGCGGGAAGGACAGATACGCAGTATTTT,CASSRGLAGRTDTQYF,-,TRBD2,TRBJ2-3,TRBV4-2
TGTGCCAGCAGTTTTGAGGGTTACGAGCAGTACTTC,CASSFEGYEQYF,-,-,TRBJ2-7,TRBV28
TGTGCCAGCAGTCCCCTTAGTAGCGGGATAGAGACCCAGTACTTC,CASSPLSSGIETQYF,-,TRBD2,TRBJ2-5,TRBV6-5
TGTGCCAGCAGTCGAGCGACAGGGGGAGGCACTGAAGCTTTCTTT,CASSRATGGGTEAFF,-,TRBD1,TRBJ1-1,TRBV6-5
TGTGCCAGCTCACCACTTATCGACGAGCAGTACTTC,CASSPLIDEQYF,-,-,TRBJ2-7,TRBV18
TGTGCCTGGAGTCCCAGGGTCGTGAATACGCAGTATTTT,CAWSPRVVNTQYF,-,-,TRBJ2-3,TRBV30
TGTGCCAGCAGCCCTGGACAGGGCCCTTTGTGGGAGACCCAGTACTTC,CASSPGQGPLWETQYF,-,TRBD1,TRBJ2-5,TRBV4-2
TGTGCCAGCAGCATAGTTGATATAGGGGGCGAGCAGTACTTC,CASSIVDIGGEQYF,few,-,TRBJ2-7,TRBV7-8
TGTGCCAGCAGTTACTCGAGAGGGCCCCTCTCCGGTGGCTACACCTTC,CASSYSRGPLSGGYTF,-,-,TRBJ1-2,TRBV6-6
TGTGCCAGCAGCCCGGGGAGCGGGGGCTACGAGCAGTACTTC,CASSPGSGGYEQYF,few,TRBD2,TRBJ2-7,TRBV7-2
TGTGCCAGCAGGCAGAGAGGGACAGGACCCTACGAGCAGTACTTC,CASRQRGTGPYEQYF,-,TRBD1,TRBJ2-7,TRBV6-4
TGTGCCAGCAGCGAAAAGACAGGGGCAGATACGCAGTATTTT,CASSEKTGADTQYF,-,TRBD1,TRBJ2-3,TRBV6-4
TGCGCCAGCAGCTTGGAGTATGCGGTCTACGAGCAGTACTTC,CASSLEYAVYEQYF,-,-,TRBJ2-7,TRBV5-1
TGTGCCAGCACGGACAGGGGGCTAGCACGCGGAGAAGCTTTCTTT,CASTDRGLARGEAFF,-,TRBD1,TRBJ1-1,TRBV19